These 3 T cell receptor beta chains originate from one sample sequenced in a study of post-analysis software for immune sequencing data (dated by TCRdb to 2014 to 2015). General conclusions and limits of the study: Significantly higher frequencies in patients than in controls were found for several TRBV segments, including TRBV5-6, TRBV5-1 and TRBV20-1.

The antigens these receptors bind are not known. The method was PCR. For sequencing, an Illumina HiSeq 2500 was employed. To reduce PCR and sequencing biases, unique molecular identifiers were built into the TCR beta cDNA libraries. In TCRdb, the public reads were trimmed at Q25 with fastp and aligned with MiXCR, with productive beta chains retained. CDR3 protein duplicates are merged, each entry listing the most common genes and DNA. Across this sample there are 350,000 to 500,000 distinct CDR3 sequences, with 39% seen only once. Approximately 7.7% of the sample belongs to the ten largest clones. The sample taken for sequencing was blood. These receptors were obtained from a girl aged 2 to 10 with multiple sclerosis.

This clonotype was seen only once. The gene calls are TRBV5-1 and TRBJ1-2, with 7 bases fitting TRBD1. Germline loops: CDR1 SGHRS, CDR2 YFSETQ. The CDR3 consists of 14 residues. The junction had 8 bases not matched to a gene; V was cut back by 3 bases and J by 6 bases. The CDR3 nucleotides are TGCGCCAGCAGCTCCCAAGTACAGGGGAATGGCTACACCTTC. Encoded protein: CASSSQVQGNGYTF.

This chain uses TRBV10-3 with TRBJ2-1, with a possible D match to TRBD2 (6 bases). The ends were cut back, 5 bases at V and 5 bases at J, with 19 bases in the middle. Germline CDR1 reads ENHRY; CDR2 reads SYGVKD. The CDR3 is 16 amino acids. The CDR3, as DNA: TGTGCCATCAGTACAACTCCTGCGGGATCCCACAATGAGCAGTTCTTC. Amino acid sequence: CAISTTPAGSHNEQFF.

This clonotype came up many times. This sequence joins TRBV29-1 and TRBJ2-3; 11 bases match TRBD2. The CDR3 runs 13 residues. The germline CDR1 and CDR2 sequences are SQVTM and ANQGSEA. With V trimmed by 7 bases and J by 5 bases, 5 bases remained unmatched. CDR3 residues: CSGLLAGVDTQYF. The CDR3 coding sequence is TGCAGCGGCCTACTAGCGGGGGTAGATACGCAGTATTTT.